Listed below are T cell receptor beta chains from one sample, sequenced in a study of T cell responses to AZD1222 COVID-19 vaccine. The table came from immunoSEQ multiplex PCR; TCRdb's copy has only in-frame clones and leaves some out. The sample lists about 70,000 clones; 84% were seen once. The specimen comprised peripheral blood, sampled on day 0 of AZD1222 vaccination. All receptors derive from an adult in good health. Both conserved end residues are trimmed from each CDR3. Fields, in order: CDR3 length, J gene, V gene, CDR3 protein.

>13|TRBJ1-3|TRBV7-2
ASSRKQGAWNTIY
>13|TRBJ1-6|TRBV6-5
ASSYSGQGMSPLH
>14|TRBJ2-3|TRBV19
ASSIASGTNTDTQY
>11|TRBJ1-2|TRBV12-3/TRBV12-4
ASNRGPGNGYT
>14|TRBJ2-5|TRBV18
ASSPPNSGVQETQY
>14|TRBJ2-6|TRBV24-1
ATSPNRPSGANVLT
>12|TRBJ1-1|TRBV5-6
ASSLDDGRAEAF
>11|TRBJ1-2|TRBV6-5
ASTVTGGVGYT
>17|TRBJ1-5|TRBV4-2
ASSHRGAGGDWGNQPQH
>17|TRBJ2-1|TRBV4-3
ASSQEIVGGGGAYNEQF